This entry lists 10 T cell receptor beta chains sequenced from one sample in a study of blood T cell repertoires in COVID-19. Data came from immunoSEQ multiplex PCR; TCRdb stores just in-frame clones and leaves some out. The sample gives roughly 120,000 clones, approximately 80% of which show up once; about 4% is in the top ten. The sequencing input was peripheral blood. These receptors all come from an elderly woman with acute or convalescent COVID-19.

The chain uses TRBV10-3 and TRBJ2-1; maybe TRBD1 (5 bases). Germline loops: CDR1 ENHRY, CDR2 SYGVKD. V was pared by 3 bases and J by 0 bases, with 9 bases between. CDR3 length: 15 amino acids. Here the CDR3 reads CAISELGDSYNEQFF. The DNA for the CDR3 is TGTGCCATCAGTGAATTAGGGGACTCCTACAATGAGCAGTTCTTC.

This clone turned up a few times. The gene calls are TRBV7-8 and TRBJ2-7, with TRBD1 matching 9 bases. CDR3 size: 17 residues. Germline lookup yields CDR1 SGHVS and CDR2 FQNEAQ. V was clipped by 1 base and J by 4 bases; unmatched bases: 11. The CDR3 DNA follows: TGTGCCAGCAGCTTAGTTGGCACGGGGACAGGGACGTACGAGCAGTACTTC. This encodes CASSLVGTGTGTYEQYF. The full variable domain, completed using reference TRBV7-8 and TRBJ2-7, is GAGVSQSPRYKVAKRGQDVALRCDPISGHVSLFWYQQALGQGPEFLTYFQNEAQLDKSGLPSDRFFAERPEGSVSTLKIQRTQQEDSAVYLCASSLVGTGTGTYEQYFGPGTRLTVT.

The chain joins TRBV19 to TRBJ2-1; perhaps TRBD2 as D (6 bases). Trimming cost V 7 bases and J 7 bases, with 20 bases left between them. CDR1 and CDR2 (germline): LNHDA, SQIVND (reference sequence). This CDR3 spans 15 amino acids. The CDR3 DNA reads as TGTGCCAGTAATGGTGGGCGGGGTTCGCCTAATGAGCAGTTCTTC. Translating gives CASNGGRGSPNEQFF. The variable domain in full, completed from reference TRBV19 and TRBJ2-1, reads DGGITQSPKYLFRKEGQNVTLSCEQNLNHDAMYWYRQDPGQGLRLIYYSQIVNDFQKGDIAEGYSVSREKKESFPLTVTSAQKNPTAFYLCASNGGRGSPNEQFFGPGTRLTVL.

V is TRBV30 and J is TRBJ1-5; no clear D. Trimming left V 2 bases short and J 2 bases short, with 13 bases between. CDR3 length: 15 residues. The germline V gene has CDR1 GTSNPN and CDR2 SVGIG (reference sequence). In DNA form, the CDR3 reads TGTGCCTGGAGTTTTCGGGGAGTGGGCAATCAGCCCCAGCATTTT. Amino acid sequence: CAWSFRGVGNQPQHF.

This sequence joins TRBV10-1 and TRBJ1-1, with no clear D. This CDR3 has 13 residues. Germline CDR1 reads WNHNN; CDR2 reads SYGVQD (reference sequence). V was cut by 0 bases and J by 3 bases, with 5 bases left in between. The CDR3 reads CASSESQYTEAFF. The CDR3 region has the DNA TGCGCCAGCAGTGAGTCGCAGTACACTGAAGCTTTCTTT.

The gene calls are TRBV5-1 and TRBJ2-3, with 13 bases fitting TRBD2. This CDR3 has 17 amino acids. CDR1 SGHRS and CDR2 YFSETQ come from the germline V gene. Trimming cost V 2 bases and J 4 bases; bases outside gene matches: 7. CDR3 in amino acids: CASSFPRTSGRADTQYF. CDR3 coding DNA: TGCGCCAGCAGCTTCCCAAGGACTAGCGGGAGAGCAGATACGCAGTATTTT.

For the CDR3, the DNA is TGCGCCAGCAGCTTTACAGGGGCCGAAGAGACCCAGTACTTC. Translation: CASSFTGAEETQYF. J is TRBJ2-5 and V is TRBV4-3; the match to TRBD1 covers 7 bases. The germline V gene encodes CDR1 LGHNA and CDR2 YSLEER. Losses at the gene ends were 5 bases for V and 3 bases for J; bases not matched to a gene: 6. This CDR3 is 14 amino acids long.

The table lists this clone with a count of one. CDR3 bases: TGTGCCAGCAGCTTAGCAGGAGCGGTTGGCGAGCAGTACTTC. This sequence encodes CASSLAGAVGEQYF. The genes are TRBV7-8 and TRBJ2-7; tentative D call: TRBD2 (5 bases). This CDR3 region has 14 residues. Trimming took off 0 bases at V and 6 bases at J, with 12 bases between the two ends. The germline gives CDR1 SGHVS, CDR2 FQNEAQ.

V usage is TRBV5-4 and J usage is TRBJ2-5; 9 positions agree with TRBD1. J lost 5 bases, V lost 6 bases, and 5 bases had no gene match. This CDR3 is 13 amino acids long. Germline CDR1 reads SGHNT; CDR2 reads YYREEE (reference sequence). CDR3 protein: CASTRTGEETQYF. In nucleotides, the CDR3 is TGTGCCAGCACCAGGACAGGGGAGGAGACCCAGTACTTC.

V gene TRBV13 combines with J gene TRBJ2-1, with no clear D. V was cut by 1 base and J by 9 bases, with 13 bases left in between. Germline V CDR1 and CDR2: PRHDT, FYEKMQ (reference sequence). The CDR3 loop spans 14 amino acids. The CDR3 reads CASSLVRSHGEQFF. Here the CDR3 DNA reads TGTGCCAGCAGCTTAGTAAGATCTCACGGTGAGCAGTTCTTC.